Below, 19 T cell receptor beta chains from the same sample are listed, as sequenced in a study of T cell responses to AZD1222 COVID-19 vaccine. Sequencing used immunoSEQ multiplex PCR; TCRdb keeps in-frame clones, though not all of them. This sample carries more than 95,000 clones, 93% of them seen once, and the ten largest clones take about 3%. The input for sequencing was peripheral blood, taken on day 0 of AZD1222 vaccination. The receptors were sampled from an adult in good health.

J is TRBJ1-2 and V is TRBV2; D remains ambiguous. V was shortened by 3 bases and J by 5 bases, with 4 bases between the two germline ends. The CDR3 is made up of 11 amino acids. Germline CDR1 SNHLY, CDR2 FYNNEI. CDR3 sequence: CASSEGYGYTF. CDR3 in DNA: TGTGCCAGCAGTGAGGGATATGGCTACACCTTC.

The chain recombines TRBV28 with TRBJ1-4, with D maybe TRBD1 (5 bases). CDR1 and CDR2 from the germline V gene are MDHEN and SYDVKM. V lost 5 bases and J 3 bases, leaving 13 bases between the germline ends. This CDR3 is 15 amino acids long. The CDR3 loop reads CASSPRGGANEKLFF. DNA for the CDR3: TGTGCCAGCAGTCCCCGGGGGGGGGCTAATGAAAAACTGTTTTTT.

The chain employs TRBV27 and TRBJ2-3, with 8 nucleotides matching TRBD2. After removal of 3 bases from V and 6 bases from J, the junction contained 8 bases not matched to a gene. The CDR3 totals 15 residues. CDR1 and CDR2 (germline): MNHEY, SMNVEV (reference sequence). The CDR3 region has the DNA TGTGCCAGCAGTTTTCAAGCGGGAGAGTCGGATACGCAGTATTTT. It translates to CASSFQAGESDTQYF.

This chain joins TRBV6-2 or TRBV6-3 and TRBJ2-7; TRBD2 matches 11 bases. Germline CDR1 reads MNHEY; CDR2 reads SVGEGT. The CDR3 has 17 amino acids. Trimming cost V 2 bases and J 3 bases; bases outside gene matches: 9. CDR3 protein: CASSYVEGLAGFYEQYF. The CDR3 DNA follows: TGTGCCAGCAGTTACGTAGAAGGACTAGCGGGTTTCTACGAGCAGTACTTC.

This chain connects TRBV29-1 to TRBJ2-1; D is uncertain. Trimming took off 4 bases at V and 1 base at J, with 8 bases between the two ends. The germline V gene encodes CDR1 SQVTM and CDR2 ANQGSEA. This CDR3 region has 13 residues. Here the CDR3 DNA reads TGCAGCGTTGTGGCAGCTTCCTACAATGAGCAGTTCTTC. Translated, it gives CSVVAASYNEQFF.

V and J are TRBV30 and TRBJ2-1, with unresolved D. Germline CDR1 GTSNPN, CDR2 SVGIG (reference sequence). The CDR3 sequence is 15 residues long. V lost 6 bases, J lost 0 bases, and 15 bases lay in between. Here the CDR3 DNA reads TGTGCCTGCCCCGCCGAGAAAATCTCCTACAATGAGCAGTTCTTC. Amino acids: CACPAEKISYNEQFF.

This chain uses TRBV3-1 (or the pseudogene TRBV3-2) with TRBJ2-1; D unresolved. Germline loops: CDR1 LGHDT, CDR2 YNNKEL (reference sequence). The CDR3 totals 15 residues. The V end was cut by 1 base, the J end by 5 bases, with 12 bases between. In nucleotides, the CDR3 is TGTGCCAGCAGCCAAGGTATGTGGGTGGACAATGAGCAGTTCTTC. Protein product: CASSQGMWVDNEQFF.

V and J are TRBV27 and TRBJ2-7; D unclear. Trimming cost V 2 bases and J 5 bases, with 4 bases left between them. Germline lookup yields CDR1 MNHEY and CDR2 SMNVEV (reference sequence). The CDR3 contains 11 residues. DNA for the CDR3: TGTGCCAGCAGTTTAGGGGACGAGCAGTACTTC. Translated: CASSLGDEQYF.

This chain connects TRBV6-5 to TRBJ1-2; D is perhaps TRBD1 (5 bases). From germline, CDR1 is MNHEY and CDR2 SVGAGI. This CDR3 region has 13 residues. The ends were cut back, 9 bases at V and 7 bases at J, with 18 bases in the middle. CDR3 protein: CASYLGAGGGYTF. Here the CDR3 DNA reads TGTGCCAGTTACCTTGGGGCCGGGGGTGGCTACACCTTC.

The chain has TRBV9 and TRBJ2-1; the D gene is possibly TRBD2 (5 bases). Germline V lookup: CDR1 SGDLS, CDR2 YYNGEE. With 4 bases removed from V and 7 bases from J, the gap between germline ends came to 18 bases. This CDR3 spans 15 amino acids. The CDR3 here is CASSPLTGITNEQFF. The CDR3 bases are TGTGCCAGCAGCCCACTCACCGGGATCACTAATGAGCAGTTCTTC.

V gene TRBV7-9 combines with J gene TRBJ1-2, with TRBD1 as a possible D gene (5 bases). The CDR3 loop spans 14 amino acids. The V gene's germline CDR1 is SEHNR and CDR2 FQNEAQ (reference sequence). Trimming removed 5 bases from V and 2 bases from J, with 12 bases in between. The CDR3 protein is CASSRGTDNYGYTF. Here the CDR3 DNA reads TGTGCCAGCAGCCGTGGGACTGACAACTATGGCTACACCTTC.

DNA for the CDR3: TGTGCCAGCAGTTTGGGTAGGGGACGGGATGAAGCTTTCTTT. Protein product: CASSLGRGRDEAFF. This chain connects TRBV28 to TRBJ1-1; D perhaps matches TRBD1 (5 bases). The CDR3 spans 14 residues. The V gene lost 3 bases and the J gene lost 7 bases, with 15 bases spanning the gap. Germline assignment: CDR1 MDHEN and CDR2 SYDVKM. Combining the CDR3 with reference TRBV28 and TRBJ1-1 gives the whole variable domain DVKVTQSSRYLVKRTGEKVFLECVQDMDHENMFWYRQDPGLGLRLIYFSYDVKMKEKGDIPEGYSVSREKKERFSLILESASTNQTSMYLCASSLGRGRDEAFFGQGTRLTVV.

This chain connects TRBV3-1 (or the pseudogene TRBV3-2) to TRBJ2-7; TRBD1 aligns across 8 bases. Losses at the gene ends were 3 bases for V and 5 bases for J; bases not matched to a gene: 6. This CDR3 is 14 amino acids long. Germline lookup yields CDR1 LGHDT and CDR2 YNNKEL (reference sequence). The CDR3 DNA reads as TGTGCCAGCAGCCACCATGACAGGGGCCACGAGCAGTACTTC. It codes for CASSHHDRGHEQYF.

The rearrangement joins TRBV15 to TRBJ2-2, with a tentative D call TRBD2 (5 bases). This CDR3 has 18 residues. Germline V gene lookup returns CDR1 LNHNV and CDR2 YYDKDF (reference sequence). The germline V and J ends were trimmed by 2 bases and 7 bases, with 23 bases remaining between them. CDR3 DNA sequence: TGTGCCACCAGCAGACGGGGTGAGATGGGTGAGCTTGGCGGGGAGCTGTTTTTT. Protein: CATSRRGEMGELGGELFF.

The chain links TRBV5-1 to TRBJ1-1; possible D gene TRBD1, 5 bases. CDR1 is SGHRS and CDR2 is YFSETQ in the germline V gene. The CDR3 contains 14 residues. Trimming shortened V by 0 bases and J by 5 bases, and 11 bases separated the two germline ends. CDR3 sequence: CASSLGGGATEAFF. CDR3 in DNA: TGCGCCAGCAGCTTGGGCGGGGGAGCGACTGAAGCTTTCTTT.

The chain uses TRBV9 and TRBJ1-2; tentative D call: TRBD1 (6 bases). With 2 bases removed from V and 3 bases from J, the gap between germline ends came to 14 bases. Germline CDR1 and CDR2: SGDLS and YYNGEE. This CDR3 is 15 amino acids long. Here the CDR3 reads CASSVMGRTDYGYTF. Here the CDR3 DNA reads TGTGCCAGCAGCGTGATGGGACGGACAGACTATGGCTACACCTTC.

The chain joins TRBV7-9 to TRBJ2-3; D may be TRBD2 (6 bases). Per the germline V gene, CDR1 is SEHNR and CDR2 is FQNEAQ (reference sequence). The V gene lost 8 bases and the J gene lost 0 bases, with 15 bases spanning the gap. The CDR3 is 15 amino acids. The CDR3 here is CASRRAAGSTDTQYF. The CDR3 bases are TGTGCCAGCCGGAGGGCTGCGGGGAGCACAGATACGCAGTATTTT. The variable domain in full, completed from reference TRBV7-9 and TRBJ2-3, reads DTGVSQNPRHKITKRGQNVTFRCDPISEHNRLYWYRQTLGQGPEFLTYFQNEAQLEKSRLLSDRFSAERPKGSFSTLEIQRTEQGDSAMYLCASRRAAGSTDTQYFGPGTRLTVL.

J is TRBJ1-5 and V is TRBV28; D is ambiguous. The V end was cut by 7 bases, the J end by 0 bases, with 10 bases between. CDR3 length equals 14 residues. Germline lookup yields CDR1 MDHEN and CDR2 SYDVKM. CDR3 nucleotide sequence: TGTGCCAGCAAGAGGGATAATAGCAATCAGCCCCAGCATTTT. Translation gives CASKRDNSNQPQHF.

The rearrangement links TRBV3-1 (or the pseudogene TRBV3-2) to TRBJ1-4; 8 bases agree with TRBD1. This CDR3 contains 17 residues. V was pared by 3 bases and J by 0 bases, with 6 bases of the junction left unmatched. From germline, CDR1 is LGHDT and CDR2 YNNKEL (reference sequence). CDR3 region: CASSQRTGSATNEKLFF. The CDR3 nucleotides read TGTGCCAGCAGCCAGAGGACAGGGAGCGCAACTAATGAAAAACTGTTTTTT.